This T cell receptor beta chain was observed in a study of blood T cell repertoires in COVID-19. The CDR3 has 13 residues. Germline CDR1 reads LGHDT; CDR2 reads YNNKEL (reference sequence). Trimming removed 4 bases from V and 6 bases from J, with 12 bases in between. This table comes from immunoSEQ multiplex PCR, and its TCRdb copy is limited to in-frame clones, with some not included. This table has 140,000 or so clones, roughly 84% appearing once. Sequencing used peripheral blood. The TCR sequence derives from a human donor in a cohort sampled during active COVID-19. This chain uses TRBV3-1 (or the pseudogene TRBV3-2) with TRBJ1-2; perhaps TRBD1 as D (6 bases). Here the CDR3 reads CASSPGQIHGYTF. CDR3 DNA sequence: TGTGCCAGCAGCCCCGGACAGATCCATGGCTACACCTTC.